This T cell receptor beta chain was documented in a study of OX40 agonist ivuxolimab in advanced cancers. Study findings and constraints: Some of the nonresponding patients also showed low levels of normalized T-cell clonal expansion. Antigen targets of the expanded peripheral T cells went undetermined.

Between the trimmed V and J ends, which lost 2 bases and 7 bases, there was a span of 11 bases. The germline gives CDR1 ENHRY, CDR2 SYGVKD. This CDR3 has 14 amino acids. A note on this clone: Its antigen is still unknown.

TCRdb's table, derived via immunoSEQ multiplex PCR, lists solely in-frame clones and lacks some. The sample shows fewer than 50,000 clones, 80% to 90% of them seen only once. The sequence was collected from an adult with an advanced solid tumor such as melanoma, head and neck, liver or kidney cancer. The V call is TRBV10-3, the J call TRBJ2-2, with D maybe TRBD1 (7 bases). The input for sequencing was CD4+ or CD8+ T cells sorted from blood, taken in a trial of the OX40 agonist ivuxolimab. CDR3 nucleotides: TGTGCCATCAGTGAGGGAGGGGGCAACGGGGAGCTGTTTTTT. Translation: CAISEGGGNGELFF.